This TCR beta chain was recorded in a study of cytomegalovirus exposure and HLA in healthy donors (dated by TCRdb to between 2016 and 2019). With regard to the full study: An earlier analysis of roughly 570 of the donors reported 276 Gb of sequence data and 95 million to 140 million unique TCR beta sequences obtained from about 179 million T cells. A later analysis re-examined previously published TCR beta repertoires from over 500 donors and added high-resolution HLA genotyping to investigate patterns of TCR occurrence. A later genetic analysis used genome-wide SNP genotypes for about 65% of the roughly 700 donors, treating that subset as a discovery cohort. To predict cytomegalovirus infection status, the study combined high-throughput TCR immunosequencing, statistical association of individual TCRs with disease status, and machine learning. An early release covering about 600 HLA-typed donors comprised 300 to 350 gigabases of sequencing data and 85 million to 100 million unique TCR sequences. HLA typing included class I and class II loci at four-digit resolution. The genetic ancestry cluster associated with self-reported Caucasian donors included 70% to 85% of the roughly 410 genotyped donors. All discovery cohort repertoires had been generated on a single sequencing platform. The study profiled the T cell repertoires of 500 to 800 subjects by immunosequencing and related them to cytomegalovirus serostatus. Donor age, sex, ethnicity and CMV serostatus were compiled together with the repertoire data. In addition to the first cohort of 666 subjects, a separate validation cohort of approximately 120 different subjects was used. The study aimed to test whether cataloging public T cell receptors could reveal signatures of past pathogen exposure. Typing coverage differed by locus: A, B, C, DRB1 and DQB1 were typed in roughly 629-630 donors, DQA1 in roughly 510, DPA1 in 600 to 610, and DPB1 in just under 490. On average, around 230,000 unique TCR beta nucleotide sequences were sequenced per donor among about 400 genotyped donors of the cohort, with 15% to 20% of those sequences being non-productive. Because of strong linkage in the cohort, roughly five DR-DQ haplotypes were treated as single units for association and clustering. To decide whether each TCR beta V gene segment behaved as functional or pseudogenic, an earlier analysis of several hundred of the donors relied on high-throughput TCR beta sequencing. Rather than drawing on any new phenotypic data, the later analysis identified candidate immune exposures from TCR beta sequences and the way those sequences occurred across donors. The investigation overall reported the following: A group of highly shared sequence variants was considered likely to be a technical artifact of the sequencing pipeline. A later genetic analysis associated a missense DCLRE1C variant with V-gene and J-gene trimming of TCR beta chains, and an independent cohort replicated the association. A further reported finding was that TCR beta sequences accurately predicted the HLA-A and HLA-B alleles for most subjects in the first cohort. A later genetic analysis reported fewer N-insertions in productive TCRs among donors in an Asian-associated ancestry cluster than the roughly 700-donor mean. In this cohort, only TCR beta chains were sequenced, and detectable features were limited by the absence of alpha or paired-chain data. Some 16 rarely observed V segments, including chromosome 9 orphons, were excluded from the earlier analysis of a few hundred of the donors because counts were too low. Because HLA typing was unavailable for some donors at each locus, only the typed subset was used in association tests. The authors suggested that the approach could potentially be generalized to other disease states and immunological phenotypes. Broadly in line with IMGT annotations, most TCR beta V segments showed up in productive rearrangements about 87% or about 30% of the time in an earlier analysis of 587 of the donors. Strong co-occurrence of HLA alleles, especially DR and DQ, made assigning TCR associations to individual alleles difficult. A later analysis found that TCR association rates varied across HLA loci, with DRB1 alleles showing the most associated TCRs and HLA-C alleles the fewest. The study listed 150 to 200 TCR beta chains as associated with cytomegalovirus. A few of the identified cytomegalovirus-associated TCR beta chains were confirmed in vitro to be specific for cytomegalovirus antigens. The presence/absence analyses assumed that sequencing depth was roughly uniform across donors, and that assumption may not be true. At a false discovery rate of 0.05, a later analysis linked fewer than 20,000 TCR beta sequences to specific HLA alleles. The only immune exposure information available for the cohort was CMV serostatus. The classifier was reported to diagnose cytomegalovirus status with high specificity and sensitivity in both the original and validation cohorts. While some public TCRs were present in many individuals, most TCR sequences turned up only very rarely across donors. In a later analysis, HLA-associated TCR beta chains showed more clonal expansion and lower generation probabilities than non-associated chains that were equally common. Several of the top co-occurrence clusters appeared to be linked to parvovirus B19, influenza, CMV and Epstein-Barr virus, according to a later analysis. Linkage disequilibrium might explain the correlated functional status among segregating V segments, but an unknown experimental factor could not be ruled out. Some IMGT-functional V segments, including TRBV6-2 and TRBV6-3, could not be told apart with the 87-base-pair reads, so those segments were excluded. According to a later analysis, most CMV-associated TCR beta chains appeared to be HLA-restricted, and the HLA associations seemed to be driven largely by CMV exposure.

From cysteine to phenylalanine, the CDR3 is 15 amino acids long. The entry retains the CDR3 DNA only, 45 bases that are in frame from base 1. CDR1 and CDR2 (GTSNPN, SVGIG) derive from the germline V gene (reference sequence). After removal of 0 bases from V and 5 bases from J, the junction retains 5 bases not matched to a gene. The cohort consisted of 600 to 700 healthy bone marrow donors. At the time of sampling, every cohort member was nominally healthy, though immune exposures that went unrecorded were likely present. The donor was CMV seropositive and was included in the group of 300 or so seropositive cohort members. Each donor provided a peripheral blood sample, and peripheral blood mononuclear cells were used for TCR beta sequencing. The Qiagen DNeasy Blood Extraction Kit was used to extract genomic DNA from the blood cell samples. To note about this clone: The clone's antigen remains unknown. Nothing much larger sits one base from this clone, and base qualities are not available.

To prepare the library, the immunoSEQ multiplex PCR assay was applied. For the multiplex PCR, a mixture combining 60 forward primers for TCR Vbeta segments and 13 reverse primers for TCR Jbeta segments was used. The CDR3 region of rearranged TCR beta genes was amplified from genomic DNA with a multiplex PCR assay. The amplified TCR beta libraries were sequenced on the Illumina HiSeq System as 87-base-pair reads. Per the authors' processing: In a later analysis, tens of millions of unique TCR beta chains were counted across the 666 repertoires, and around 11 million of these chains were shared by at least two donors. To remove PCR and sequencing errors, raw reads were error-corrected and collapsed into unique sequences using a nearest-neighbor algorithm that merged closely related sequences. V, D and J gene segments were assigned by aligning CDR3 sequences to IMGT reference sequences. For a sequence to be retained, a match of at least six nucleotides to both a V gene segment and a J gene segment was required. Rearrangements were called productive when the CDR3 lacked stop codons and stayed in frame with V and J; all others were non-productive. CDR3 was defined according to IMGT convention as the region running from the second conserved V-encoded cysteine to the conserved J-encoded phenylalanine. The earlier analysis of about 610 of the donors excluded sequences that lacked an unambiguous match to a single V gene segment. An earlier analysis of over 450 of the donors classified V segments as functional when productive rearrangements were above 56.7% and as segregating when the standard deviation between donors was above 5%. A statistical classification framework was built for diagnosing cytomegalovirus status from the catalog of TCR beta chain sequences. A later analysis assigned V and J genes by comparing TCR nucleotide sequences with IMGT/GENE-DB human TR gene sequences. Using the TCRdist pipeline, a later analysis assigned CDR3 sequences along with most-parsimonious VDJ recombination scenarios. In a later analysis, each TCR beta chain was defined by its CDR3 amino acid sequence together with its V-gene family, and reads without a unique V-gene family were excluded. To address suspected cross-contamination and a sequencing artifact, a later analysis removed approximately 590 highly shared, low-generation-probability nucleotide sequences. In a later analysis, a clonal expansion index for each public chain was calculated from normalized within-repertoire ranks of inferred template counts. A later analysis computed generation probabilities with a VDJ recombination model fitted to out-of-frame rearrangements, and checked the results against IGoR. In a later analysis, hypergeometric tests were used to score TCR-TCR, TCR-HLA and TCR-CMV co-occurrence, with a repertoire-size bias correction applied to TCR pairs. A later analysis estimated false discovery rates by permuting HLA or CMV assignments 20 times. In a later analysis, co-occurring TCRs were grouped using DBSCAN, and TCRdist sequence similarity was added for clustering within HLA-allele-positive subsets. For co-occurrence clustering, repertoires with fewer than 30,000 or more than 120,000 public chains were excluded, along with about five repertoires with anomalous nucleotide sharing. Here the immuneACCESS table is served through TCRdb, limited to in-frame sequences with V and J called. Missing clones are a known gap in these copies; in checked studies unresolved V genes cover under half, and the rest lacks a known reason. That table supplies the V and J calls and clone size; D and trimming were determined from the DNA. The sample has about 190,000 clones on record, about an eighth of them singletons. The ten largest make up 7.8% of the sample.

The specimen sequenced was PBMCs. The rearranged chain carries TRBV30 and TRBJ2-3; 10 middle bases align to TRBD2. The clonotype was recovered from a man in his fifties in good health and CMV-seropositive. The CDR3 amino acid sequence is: CAWSVLGLAVDTQYF. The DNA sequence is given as TGTGCCTGGAGTGTATTAGGACTAGCGGTAGATACGCAGTATTTT.